One and the same sample provided the 16 T cell receptor beta chains below, sequenced in a study of Ad26.COV2.S vaccination and SARS-CoV-2 variants. Using immunoSEQ multiplex PCR, the repertoire was profiled, and TCRdb retains in-frame clones only, with some absent. The profile shows around 450,000 clones, roughly nine tenths of them singletons. The treatment: around 19 received Ad26.COV2.S at low or high dose, single or two shots; about five received placebo; per-sample allocation not given. Samples analyzed were those drawn on day 63 after the first vaccine or placebo injection. The sample was peripheral blood, taken in a trial of Ad26.COV2.S vaccine versus placebo. Receptor source: a person between 18 and 65 years old who received the Ad26.COV2.S COVID-19 vaccine or a placebo.

This chain joins TRBV6-2 or TRBV6-3 and TRBJ1-2, with TRBD1 identical over 8 bases. Per germline, CDR1 MNHEY and CDR2 SVGEGT. The CDR3 runs 13 residues. V was pared by 2 bases and J by 7 bases, with 3 bases of the junction left unmatched. CDR3 in amino acids: CASSYPDRGGYTF. The DNA for the CDR3 is TGTGCCAGCAGTTACCCTGACAGGGGTGGCTACACCTTC.

The gene calls are TRBV25-1 and TRBJ2-7; D unresolved. CDR3 length: 15 residues. Per the germline V gene, CDR1 is MGHDK and CDR2 is SYGVNS. V lost 4 bases to trimming and J lost 5 bases, with 18 bases between them. CDR3 region: CASSVRFHHSDEQYF. DNA for the CDR3: TGTGCCAGCAGTGTACGTTTCCATCATTCCGACGAGCAGTACTTC.

The V gene is TRBV2, the J gene TRBJ1-3, with 7 bases aligning to TRBD1. The CDR3 is made up of 14 amino acids. Looked up from germline, CDR1 is SNHLY and CDR2 is FYNNEI. Unmatched junction bases numbered 5, after V lost 7 bases and J lost 2 bases. As DNA, the CDR3 is TGTGCCAGCAATATACAGGGGCCTGGAAACACCATATATTTT. This sequence encodes CASNIQGPGNTIYF.

This sequence joins TRBV5-6 and TRBJ2-1, with no clear D. There are 17 residues in the CDR3. Germline V lookup: CDR1 SGHDT, CDR2 YYEEEE. V lost 0 bases, J lost 2 bases, and 15 bases lay in between. As DNA, the CDR3 is TGTGCCAGCAGCTTGGCTATGAAGCGCTTCACCTACAATGAGCAGTTCTTC. Translated: CASSLAMKRFTYNEQFF.

V gene TRBV11-2 combines with J gene TRBJ2-2, with 13 positions matching TRBD2. From germline, CDR1 is SGHAT and CDR2 FQNNGV. The CDR3 loop spans 18 amino acids. J gave up 6 bases and V 1 base, and 8 bases lay outside the gene matches. In DNA, the CDR3 is TGTGCCAGCAGCTTAGGGGAATCCGGGACTAGCGGGGCCGGGGAGCTGTTTTTT. As protein: CASSLGESGTSGAGELFF.

This clone has only one observation. The chain recombines TRBV6-2 or TRBV6-3 with TRBJ2-2; D not resolved. V lost 2 bases to trimming and J lost 1 base, with 8 bases between them. The CDR3 runs to 15 residues. The germline gives CDR1 MNHEY, CDR2 SVGEGT. The CDR3, as DNA: TGTGCCAGCAGTTACGAAGCTAGGAACACCGGGGAGCTGTTTTTT. It yields the protein CASSYEARNTGELFF.

The chain joins TRBV4-3 to TRBJ2-3; the match to TRBD1 covers 11 bases. The germline V gene encodes CDR1 LGHNA and CDR2 YSLEER. V gave up 2 bases and J gave up 4 bases; unmatched junction bases: 5. The CDR3 is 16 amino acids. This chain's CDR3 is CASSQSGTGGADTQYF. The CDR3 region has the DNA TGCGCCAGCAGCCAATCCGGGACAGGGGGGGCAGATACGCAGTATTTT.

This chain links TRBV5-1 with TRBJ1-5; maybe TRBD1 (5 bases). The germline V gene has CDR1 SGHRS and CDR2 YFSETQ. The CDR3 totals 13 residues. The ends were cut back, 4 bases at V and 2 bases at J, with 7 bases in the middle. The CDR3 coding sequence is TGCGCCAGCAGCGAGACAGGCAATCAGCCCCAGCATTTT. Protein sequence: CASSETGNQPQHF.

The chain's CDR3 is CASSLSLAGQNTGELFF. For the CDR3, the DNA is TGCGCCAGCAGCTTATCACTAGCGGGCCAGAACACCGGGGAGCTGTTTTTT. The V gene is TRBV5-1, the J gene TRBJ2-2; 9 nucleotides agree with TRBD2. This CDR3 spans 17 amino acids. CDR1 and CDR2 from the germline V gene are SGHRS and YFSETQ. Trimming removed 2 bases from V and 1 base from J; junction bases left unmatched: 6.

The genes are TRBV19 and TRBJ2-1; 10 nucleotides match TRBD2. The CDR3 runs 14 residues. V lost 8 bases, J lost 0 bases, and 1 base stayed unmatched. Germline V gene data show CDR1 as LNHDA and CDR2 as SQIVND (reference sequence). Here the CDR3 DNA reads TGTGCCAGTGTAGCGGGAGGCTCCTACAATGAGCAGTTCTTC. Protein product: CASVAGGSYNEQFF.

The chain has TRBV2 and TRBJ2-7; D is unclear. The CDR3 has 12 amino acids. Trimming removed 6 bases at V and 6 bases at J, with 12 bases between. Looked up from germline, CDR1 is SNHLY and CDR2 is FYNNEI. The CDR3 region has the DNA TGTGCCAGCAGCAGAGAGGTAGTCGAGCAGTACTTC. This gives the protein CASSREVVEQYF.

J is TRBJ1-1 and V is TRBV7-3; 7 bases fit TRBD1. Germline CDR1 reads SGHTA; CDR2 reads FQGTGA. V gave up 3 bases and J gave up 0 bases; unmatched junction bases: 4. The length of the CDR3 is 15 residues. This CDR3 reads CASSLGGGMNTEAFF. CDR3 nucleotides: TGTGCCAGCAGCTTGGGAGGGGGCATGAACACTGAAGCTTTCTTT.

This clone came up a few times. This sequence joins TRBV6-5 and TRBJ1-5, with 9 bases identical to TRBD1. Germline CDR1 and CDR2: MNHEY and SVGAGI. J gave up 6 bases and V 4 bases, and 7 bases lay outside the gene matches. CDR3 size: 15 residues. CDR3 DNA sequence: TGTGCCAGCAGTTCCTTGGGGACAGGGAGTCAGCCCCAGCATTTT. As protein: CASSSLGTGSQPQHF.

This chain uses TRBV2 with TRBJ1-6; 11 bases are shared with TRBD1. CDR3 length equals 14 residues. CDR1 and CDR2 (germline): SNHLY, FYNNEI. Trimming cost V 4 bases and J 9 bases; bases outside gene matches: 2. Here the CDR3 DNA reads TGTGCCAGCAGTGGGACAGGGGGCTTTTCACCCCTCCACTTT. Its protein is CASSGTGGFSPLHF.

V gene TRBV6-2 or TRBV6-3 combines with J gene TRBJ1-6, with a weak D call TRBD1 (6 bases). V was clipped by 9 bases and J by 9 bases, with 15 bases between them. Germline CDR1 reads MNHEY; CDR2 reads SVGEGT. The CDR3 consists of 13 residues. The chain's CDR3 is CASSLQGSSPLHF. Here the CDR3 DNA reads TGTGCCAGTAGTCTCCAGGGGTCTTCACCCCTCCACTTT.

The chain joins TRBV11-3 to TRBJ2-1; tentatively, D is TRBD1 or TRBD2 (6 bases each). V lost 5 bases and J lost 10, with 12 bases in between. The germline V gene has CDR1 SGHNT and CDR2 YENEEA. This CDR3 is built from 12 residues. The CDR3 loop reads CASSQGGWEQFF. The CDR3 DNA reads TGTGCCAGCAGCCAAGGGGGGTGGGAGCAGTTCTTC.